Shown below are 27 T cell receptor beta chains from a single sample sequenced in a study of T-cell reconstitution after alpha-beta-depleted transplantation in children. Unique molecular identifiers were incorporated during preparation of the TCRbeta library. TCRdb independently ran MiXCR on the PCR reads; one entry per CDR3 protein. The table records hundreds of thousands of distinct CDR3 sequences, about 10% of them present only once. Here the sequenced sample was PBMCs, taken before TCRalphabeta/CD19-depleted stem cell transplant. Source of these receptors: a child aged 2 to 10 with inherited bone marrow failure, due to receive a stem cell transplant.

This clonotype has a count of ten or more. The rearrangement links TRBV12-3 or TRBV12-4 to TRBJ1-4; no definite D call. Trimming took 3 bases from V and 7 from J, leaving 6 bases between them. The CDR3 contains 12 residues. CDR3 DNA: TGTGCCAGCAGTTTTGCCGGTGAAAAACTGTTTTTT. Its translation is CASSFAGEKLFF.

This clonotype was picked up many times. CDR3 DNA: TGTGCCAGCAGCCTTGGACTAAGTGAAGCTTTCTTT. This gives the protein CASSLGLSEAFF. The chain couples TRBV7-9 to TRBJ1-1; no definite D call. In germline, CDR1 is SEHNR, CDR2 FQNEAQ (reference sequence). The CDR3 covers 12 residues. Between the trimmed V and J ends, which lost 5 bases and 7 bases, there was a span of 11 bases.

This clonotype appeared many times. The chain recombines TRBV11-2 with TRBJ2-4; D gene ambiguous. CDR1 is SGHAT and CDR2 is FQNNGV in the germline V gene. The CDR3 consists of 15 residues. Trimming took off 0 bases at V and 0 bases at J, with 6 bases between the two ends. The CDR3 loop is CASSLDWIAKNIQYF. The CDR3, as DNA: TGTGCCAGCAGCTTAGATTGGATAGCCAAAAACATTCAGTACTTC.

This clonotype showed up just a few times. The chain joins TRBV7-6 to TRBJ2-1; D is unresolved. This CDR3 has 14 amino acids. Germline values: CDR1 SGHVS, CDR2 FNYEAQ. The V and J ends lost 2 bases and 3 bases respectively, with 8 bases between them. The CDR3 sequence is CASSLIERYNEQFF. CDR3 bases: TGTGCCAGCAGCTTAATAGAACGCTACAATGAGCAGTTCTTC.

This clonotype was counted only a few times. The chain combines TRBV5-5 with TRBJ1-5; 7 bases are a match to TRBD1. The CDR3 has 17 amino acids. Losses at the gene ends were 0 bases for V and 2 bases for J; bases not matched to a gene: 8. Looked up from germline, CDR1 is SGHKS and CDR2 is YYEKEE (reference sequence). The DNA of the CDR3 is TGTGCCAGCAGCTTGGTGGTAGGGGGCTCAGGCAATCAGCCCCAGCATTTT. Translated: CASSLVVGGSGNQPQHF.

This clonotype has more than one count but fewer than ten. The chain is built from TRBV12-3 or TRBV12-4 and TRBJ2-7; TRBD2 matches 10 bases. V lost 8 bases, J lost 2 bases, and 3 bases stayed unmatched. This CDR3 is built from 13 residues. The CDR3 DNA reads TGTGCCAGCCGAGCGGGAGGGACCTACGAGCAGTACTTC. Its protein product is CASRAGGTYEQYF.

This clonotype was detected many times. J is TRBJ2-7 and V is TRBV10-1; the match to TRBD1 covers 8 bases. Germline trimming cut 6 bases from V and 3 bases from J; bases unmatched to any gene: 4. Germline-derived CDR1 and CDR2 are WNHNN and SYGVQD (reference sequence). This CDR3 comprises 13 residues. Written as DNA, the CDR3 is TGCGCCAGCAGCTCGACAGGGGTCTACGAGCAGTACTTC. Protein: CASSSTGVYEQYF.

Of note for this clonotype: Being one base from a much bigger clone, this may be a read error. V usage is TRBV5-1 and J usage is TRBJ1-1; D may be TRBD1 (6 bases). Germline lookup yields CDR1 SGHRS and CDR2 YFSETQ. The CDR3 runs to 15 residues. CDR3 bases: TGCGCCAGCAGCCAAGGACCCGCAAGGGACACTGAAGCTTCCTTT. Translation gives CASSQGPARDTEASF.

This clonotype was recorded at least ten times. The chain has TRBV6-2 or TRBV6-3 and TRBJ2-7; D possibly corresponds to TRBD1 (5 bases). V lost 2 bases and J 5 bases, leaving 10 bases between the germline ends. CDR3 length: 13 residues. Germline V gene sequence: CDR1 MNHEY, CDR2 SVGEGT. The CDR3 region has the DNA TGTGCCAGCAGTTACGCGCAGGGCGACGAGCAGTACTTC. The encoded protein is CASSYAQGDEQYF.

This clonotype occurred many times. CDR3 residues: CASSSDTGGYTF. In nucleotides, the CDR3 is TGTGCCAGCAGTTCGGACACGGGTGGCTACACCTTC. The chain employs TRBV7-9 and TRBJ1-2, with D possibly TRBD1 on 5 matching bases. V lost 6 bases and J lost 7, with 12 bases in between. The CDR3 consists of 12 residues. From germline, CDR1 is SEHNR and CDR2 FQNEAQ (reference sequence).

This clonotype was seen more than once but under ten times. The chain has TRBV24-1 and TRBJ2-2; 9 positions agree with TRBD2. Germline CDR1 KGHDR, CDR2 SFDVKD. CDR3 length equals 17 residues. Germline trimming cut 4 bases from V and 4 bases from J; bases unmatched to any gene: 9. CDR3 nucleotide sequence: TGTGCCACCAGTGACTTAAAGGCTAGCGGGGTCACCGGGGAGCTGTTTTTT. It codes for CATSDLKASGVTGELFF.

This clonotype occurred many times. The J gene is TRBJ2-1, the V gene TRBV7-9; 7 bases are a match to TRBD2. Trimming cost V 5 bases and J 7 bases; bases outside gene matches: 14. The CDR3 has 16 residues. Germline loops: CDR1 SEHNR, CDR2 FQNEAQ (reference sequence). CDR3 in DNA: TGTGCCAGCAGCGTACTAGCGCGACGTAGTTGTAATGAGCAGTTCTTC. Protein product: CASSVLARRSCNEQFF.

This sequence joins TRBV7-9 and TRBJ2-5, with D uncertain. CDR3 length equals 12 residues. In germline, CDR1 is SEHNR, CDR2 FQNEAQ (reference sequence). Trimming cost V 5 bases and J 5 bases, with 9 bases left between them. CDR3 in amino acids: CASSPLTETQYF. The CDR3 nucleotides read TGTGCCAGCAGCCCCCTAACTGAGACCCAGTACTTC.

This clonotype was observed a few times. This sequence joins TRBV20-1 and TRBJ2-1; 9 bases line up with TRBD1. After removal of 5 bases from V and 0 bases from J, the junction contained 17 bases not matched to a gene. The CDR3 spans 19 residues. Germline V gene data show CDR1 as DFQATT and CDR2 as SNEGSKA (reference sequence). CDR3 sequence reads: CSADTRDRVLSSSYNEQFF. The CDR3 nucleotides are TGCAGTGCTGACACCCGGGACAGGGTCCTATCGAGCTCCTACAATGAGCAGTTCTTC.

This clonotype was found many times. The chain combines TRBV7-8 with TRBJ2-3, with D perhaps matching TRBD2 (5 bases). CDR3 size: 16 residues. Between the trimmed V and J ends, which lost 2 bases and 2 bases, there was a span of 14 bases. CDR1 is SGHVS, CDR2 FQNEAQ, per germline. The CDR3 sequence is CASSLIDYQSTDTQYF. The CDR3 coding sequence is TGTGCCAGCAGCTTAATAGACTACCAATCCACAGATACGCAGTATTTT.

This clonotype was recorded once. The V call is TRBV3-1, the J call TRBJ1-1; D is undetermined. Trimming left V 4 bases short and J 3 bases short, with 9 bases between. The CDR3 extends over 13 amino acids. The germline V gene encodes CDR1 LGHDT and CDR2 YNNKEL (reference sequence). For the CDR3, the DNA is TGTGCCAGCAGCCCCTTGGGGTACACTGAAGCTTTCTTT. Translation: CASSPLGYTEAFF.

J is TRBJ2-3 and V is TRBV5-1; 12 bases line up with TRBD2. The V gene's germline CDR1 is SGHRS and CDR2 YFSETQ. The V segment lost 4 bases and the J segment 0 bases; nucleotides outside the gene matches: 3. This CDR3 is 16 amino acids long. CDR3 nucleotides: TGCGCCAGCAGCGACGGGACTAGCGGGAGCACAGATACGCAGTATTTT. Translated, it gives CASSDGTSGSTDTQYF.

In its sample, this clonotype was seen many times. The J gene is TRBJ1-1, the V gene TRBV6-5, with 10 bases lining up with TRBD1. The CDR3 covers 14 residues. Germline V gene sequence: CDR1 MNHEY, CDR2 SVGAGI. V lost 2 bases, J lost 5 bases, and 2 bases stayed unmatched. The CDR3 here is CASSYQDRGTEAFF. The CDR3 bases are TGTGCCAGCAGTTACCAGGACAGGGGGACTGAAGCTTTCTTT.

There are many counts of this clonotype. The chain joins TRBV29-1 to TRBJ1-2; D ambiguous. Per the germline V gene, CDR1 is SQVTM and CDR2 is ANQGSEA. The CDR3 is made up of 12 amino acids. Trimming stripped 4 bases from V and 2 bases from J, with 8 bases between. The CDR3 DNA reads as TGCAGCGTTGCGGGAGGGAACTATGGCTACACCTTC. Amino acids: CSVAGGNYGYTF.

This clonotype came up many times. The chain combines TRBV6-2 or TRBV6-3 with TRBJ1-5; possibly TRBD1 for D (6 bases). Germline values: CDR1 MNHEY, CDR2 SVGEGT. V was shortened by 4 bases and J by 1 base, with 20 bases between the two germline ends. This CDR3 has 18 amino acids. The CDR3 region is CASSSSLLRGLSNQPQHF. CDR3 DNA: TGTGCCAGCAGTTCGTCCCTTCTACGGGGGCTCAGCAATCAGCCCCAGCATTTT.

The chain uses TRBV20-1 and TRBJ2-1, with 8 bases aligning to TRBD2. V lost 6 bases, J lost 8 bases, and 6 bases stayed unmatched. CDR3 length: 12 residues. Germline V gene sequence: CDR1 DFQATT, CDR2 SNEGSKA (reference sequence). CDR3: CSALGLADEQFF. CDR3 sequence (DNA): TGCAGTGCGCTCGGACTAGCCGATGAGCAGTTCTTC.

This clonotype was detected many times. The chain carries TRBV4-1 and TRBJ2-1, with TRBD2 identical over 8 bases. V shed 0 bases, J shed 0 bases, and the junction held 4 bases outside the gene matches. From germline, CDR1 is MGHRA and CDR2 YSYEKL. The CDR3 is made up of 17 amino acids. CDR3 loop: CASSQESSGISYNEQFF. In nucleotides, the CDR3 is TGCGCCAGCAGCCAAGAGAGTAGCGGGATCTCCTACAATGAGCAGTTCTTC.

The rearrangement uses TRBV27 and TRBJ2-1; TRBD1 or TRBD2 may be the D gene (6 bases each). The CDR3 runs 14 residues. V was pared by 3 bases and J by 10 bases, with 16 bases between. CDR1 is MNHEY, CDR2 SMNVEV, per germline (reference sequence). The CDR3 is CASSFNSRGGEQFF. For the CDR3, the DNA is TGTGCCAGCAGTTTTAATAGCAGGGGAGGAGAGCAGTTCTTC.

This clonotype has ten or more counts. The chain recombines TRBV27 with TRBJ2-1; TRBD2 matches 9 bases. The germline gives CDR1 MNHEY, CDR2 SMNVEV (reference sequence). The CDR3 length is 17 residues. The ends lost 4 bases at V and 9 bases at J; junction bases unmatched: 16. CDR3 sequence: CASSSPSAGGRIGEQFF. In nucleotides, the CDR3 is TGTGCCAGCAGTTCCCCATCAGCGGGAGGTCGTATCGGTGAGCAGTTCTTC.

This clonotype was observed many times. The V gene is TRBV24-1, the J gene TRBJ2-1; D gene unclear. Deletions cut 5 bases from V and 0 bases from J, with 7 bases between. CDR1 is KGHDR and CDR2 is SFDVKD in the germline V gene. The CDR3 runs to 14 residues. The CDR3 bases are TGTGCCACCAGTGGATCGGACTCCTACAATGAGCAGTTCTTC. The encoded protein is CATSGSDSYNEQFF.

This clonotype was seen many times. V gene TRBV27 combines with J gene TRBJ2-7; D gene unclear. Trimming removed 11 bases from V and 0 bases from J, with 14 bases in between. Germline V CDR1 and CDR2: MNHEY, SMNVEV (reference sequence). The CDR3 covers 13 residues. CDR3 residues: CALWQVSSYEQYF. In nucleotides, the CDR3 is TGTGCCCTCTGGCAAGTAAGCTCCTACGAGCAGTACTTC.

This clonotype was recorded many times. V and J are TRBV27 and TRBJ2-5; 8 bases match TRBD1. Trimming removed 6 bases from V and 6 bases from J; junction bases left unmatched: 6. The CDR3 loop spans 13 amino acids. CDR1 and CDR2 (germline): MNHEY, SMNVEV (reference sequence). Here the CDR3 DNA reads TGTGCCAGCAGCCTGGACAGGGCGAAGACCCAGTACTTC. Its translation is CASSLDRAKTQYF.